This T cell receptor (beta chain) was captured by sequencing in a study of T cell responses to AZD1222 COVID-19 vaccine. As to this clone: Its cognate antigen is unknown.

Generated by immunoSEQ multiplex PCR, the TCRdb table keeps only in-frame clones and is missing some. The sample has 100,000 to 140,000 clones; around 90% are singletons. The study's findings and limits: Dominant at 160-218 and 743-854, vaccine-associated CD4 TCRs also spanned spike.

V lost 0 bases to trimming and J lost 7 bases; unmatched junction nucleotides: 7. This CDR3 has 16 residues. Per germline, CDR1 LNHNV and CDR2 YYDKDF (reference sequence). This specimen consisted of peripheral blood, obtained on day 0 of AZD1222 vaccination. The TCR comes from an adult in good health. The V gene is TRBV15, the J gene TRBJ1-4, with 8 bases matching TRBD1. The CDR3, as DNA: TGTGCCACCAGCAGAGATCACCAGGGGGCCACTGAAAAACTGTTTTTT. It codes for CATSRDHQGATEKLFF.